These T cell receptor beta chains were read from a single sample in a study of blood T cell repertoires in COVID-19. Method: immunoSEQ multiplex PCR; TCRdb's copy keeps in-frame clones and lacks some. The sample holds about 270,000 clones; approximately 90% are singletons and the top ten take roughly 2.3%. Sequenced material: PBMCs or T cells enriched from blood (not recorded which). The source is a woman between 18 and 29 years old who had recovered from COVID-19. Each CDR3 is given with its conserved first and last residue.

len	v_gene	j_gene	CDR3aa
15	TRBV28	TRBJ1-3	CASSSLAGAGNTIYF
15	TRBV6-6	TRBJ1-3	CASSVRDRGRHTIYF
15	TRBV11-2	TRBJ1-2	CASSSTDQGPYGYTF
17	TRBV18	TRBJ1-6	CASSARRGSSGESPLHF
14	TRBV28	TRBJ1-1	CASSFSDRYLGAFF
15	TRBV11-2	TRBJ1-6	CASSNREGYNSPLHF
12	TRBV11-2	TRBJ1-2	CASSSESYGYTF
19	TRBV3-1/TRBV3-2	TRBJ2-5	CASSQGGGGLAGLRETQYF
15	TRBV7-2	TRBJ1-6	CASSLGTGYNSPLHF
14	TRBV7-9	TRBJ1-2	CASSLGTVNYGYTF
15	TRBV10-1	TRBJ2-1	CASTPSSGSYNEQFF
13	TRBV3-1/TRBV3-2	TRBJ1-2	CASTDRANYGYTF
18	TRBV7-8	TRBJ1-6	CASSLDRQASSYNSPLHF
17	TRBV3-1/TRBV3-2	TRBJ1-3	CASSQDHDSGRRNTIYF
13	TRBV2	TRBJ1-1	CASNLDRATEAFF
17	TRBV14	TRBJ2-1	CASSRRLAGGQYNEQFF
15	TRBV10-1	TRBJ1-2	CASSQGTGRVYGYTF
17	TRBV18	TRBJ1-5	CASSPRTGGGDWEPQHF
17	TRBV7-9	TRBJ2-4	CASSLARLAGSKNIQYF
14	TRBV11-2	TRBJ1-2	CASSPGQAQDGYTF
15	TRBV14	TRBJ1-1	CASSWSGTANTEAFF
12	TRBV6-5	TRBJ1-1	CASQGDHTEAFF
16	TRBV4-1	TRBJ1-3	CASSPRTGSSGNTIYF
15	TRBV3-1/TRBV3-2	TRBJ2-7	CASSQAGTGTHEQYF
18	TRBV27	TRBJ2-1	CASSSPASGGPRVDEQFF
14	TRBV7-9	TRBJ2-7	CASSLTGLVYEQYF
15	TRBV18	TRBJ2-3	CASSPFPLQGDTQYF
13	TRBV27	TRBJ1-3	CASGTFSGNTIYF
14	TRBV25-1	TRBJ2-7	CASRGQGGPYEQYF
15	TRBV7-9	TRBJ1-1	CASSLPTRENTEAFF
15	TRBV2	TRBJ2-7	CASSTNRGNSYEQYF
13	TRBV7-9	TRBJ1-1	CASSLEQNTEAFF
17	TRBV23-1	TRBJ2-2	CASSQSKGGGNTGELFF
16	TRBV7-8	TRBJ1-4	CASSFGTVATNEKLFF
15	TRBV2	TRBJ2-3	CASSPDRGPTDTQYF
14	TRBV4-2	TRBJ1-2	CASRGQGAFHGYTF
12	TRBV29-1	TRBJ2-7	CSVAGGTYEQYF
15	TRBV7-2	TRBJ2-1	CASSLIGGPINEQFF
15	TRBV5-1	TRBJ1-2	CASSLDSGPNYGYTF
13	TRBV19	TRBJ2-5	CASGTGMGETQYF